Here is one T cell receptor beta chain with its context. No antigen is known for it. The record originates from a study of T cells in Graves' hyperthyroidism and ophthalmopathy. General study findings and limits: Most expanded thyroid clonotypes above 0.001 also appeared in blood.

Calling Graves' hyperthyroidism stable meant ophthalmopathy did not progress within 18 months. Uncontrolled infection, other autoimmune disease, pregnancy or lactation barred patients from enrollment. CDR3 size: 16 residues. Trimming at V came to 3 bases and at J to 4 bases, leaving 2 bases not matched to a gene. Germline V gene lookup returns CDR1 KGHDR and CDR2 SFDVKD. RNA transcripts provided the source from which TCR beta CDR3 regions were amplified. Researchers ran a first-round RT-PCR on the TCR CDR3 using the HTBI primer set. TCRdb analysed the multiplex PCR reads with MiXCR anew, one entry per CDR3 protein. The repertoire holds around 420,000 distinct CDR3 sequences, with 15% to 19% as singletons.

The V and J genes are TRBV24-1 and TRBJ2-1; 13 bases line up with TRBD2. The sequence was obtained from a woman younger than 35 with Graves' hyperthyroidism. Sequenced material: blood. CDR3 in amino acids: CATSDRTSGSYNEQFF. In DNA form, the CDR3 reads TGTGCCACCAGTGATCGGACTAGCGGGAGTTACAATGAGCAGTTCTTC.